The present entry profiles one TCR beta chain with its context. This sample was taken from a study of cytomegalovirus exposure and HLA in healthy donors. V gave up 3 bases and J gave up 1 base, with 7 bases separating them. The CDR3 consists of 14 residues. The germline CDR1 and CDR2 sequences are MNHEY and SVGAGI. PCR amplification relied on 60 Vbeta primers (plus 13 Jbeta primers). Per the original data handling: Approximately 87 million unique TCR beta chains, 9 million to 12 million shared, were counted in a later analysis. The protocol was immunoSEQ multiplex PCR, while the TCRdb copy is restricted to in-frame clones and leaves out a portion. Clone size and the V and J calls come from that table; the DNA yielded D and trimming. This table has approximately 130,000 clones, 70% to 85% appearing once.

The chain couples TRBV6-5 to TRBJ1-5, with D maybe TRBD1 (6 bases). This receptor was taken from a boy younger than 10 in good health and CMV-seronegative. The sequenced material came from PBMCs. The CDR3 nucleotides are TGTGCCAGCAGTTATACAGGGAGCAATCAGCCCCAGCATTTT. Translation gives CASSYTGSNQPQHF.